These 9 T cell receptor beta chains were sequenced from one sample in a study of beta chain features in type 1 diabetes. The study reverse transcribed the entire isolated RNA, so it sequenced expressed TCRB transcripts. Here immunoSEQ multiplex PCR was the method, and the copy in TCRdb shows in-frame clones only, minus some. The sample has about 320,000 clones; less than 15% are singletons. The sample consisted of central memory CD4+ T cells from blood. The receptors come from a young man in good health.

The CDR3 loop reads CASSHGRLNTEAFF. CDR3 coding DNA: TGTGCCAGCAGCCACGGACGCTTGAACACTGAAGCTTTCTTT. The J gene is TRBJ1-1, the V gene TRBV11-2; no clear D. V lost 5 bases to trimming and J lost 0 bases, with 10 bases between them. Germline V CDR1 and CDR2: SGHAT, FQNNGV. The CDR3 contains 14 residues.

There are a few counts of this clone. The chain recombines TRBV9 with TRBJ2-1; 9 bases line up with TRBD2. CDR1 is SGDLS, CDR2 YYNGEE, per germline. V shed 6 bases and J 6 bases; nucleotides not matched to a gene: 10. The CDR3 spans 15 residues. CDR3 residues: CASTSAGTSRNEQFF. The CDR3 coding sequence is TGTGCCAGCACCTCCGCCGGGACTAGCCGCAATGAGCAGTTCTTC.

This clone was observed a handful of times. The CDR3 here is CASSSITGMNTEAFF. The CDR3 DNA follows: TGTGCCAGCAGCTCCATCACAGGGATGAACACTGAAGCTTTCTTT. This chain joins TRBV11-2 and TRBJ1-1, with a tentative D call TRBD1 (6 bases). Germline V gene sequence: CDR1 SGHAT, CDR2 FQNNGV. The CDR3 runs to 15 residues. V gave up 4 bases and J gave up 0 bases, with 12 bases separating them. Variable domain in full (rest from reference TRBV11-2 and TRBJ1-1): EAGVAQSPRYKIIEKRQSVAFWCNPISGHATLYWYQQILGQGPKLLIQFQNNGVVDDSQLPKDRFSAERLKGVDSTLKIQPAKLEDSAVYLCASSSITGMNTEAFFGQGTRLTVV.

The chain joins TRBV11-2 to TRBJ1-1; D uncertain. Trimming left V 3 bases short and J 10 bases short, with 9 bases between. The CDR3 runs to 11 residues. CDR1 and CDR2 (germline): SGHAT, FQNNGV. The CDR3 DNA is TGTGCCAGCAGCTTCAATCCCACAGCTTTCTTT. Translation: CASSFNPTAFF. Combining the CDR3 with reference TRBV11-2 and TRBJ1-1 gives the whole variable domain EAGVAQSPRYKIIEKRQSVAFWCNPISGHATLYWYQQILGQGPKLLIQFQNNGVVDDSQLPKDRFSAERLKGVDSTLKIQPAKLEDSAVYLCASSFNPTAFFGQGTRLTVV.

CDR3 sequence (DNA): TGCAGCGTTGTGCGTGCCGGCTACAATGAGCAGTTCTTC. Its protein product is CSVVRAGYNEQFF. V gene TRBV29-1 combines with J gene TRBJ2-1; D unresolved. V lost 4 bases and J lost 3, with 10 bases in between. Germline V gene lookup returns CDR1 SQVTM and CDR2 ANQGSEA. The CDR3 is made up of 13 amino acids.

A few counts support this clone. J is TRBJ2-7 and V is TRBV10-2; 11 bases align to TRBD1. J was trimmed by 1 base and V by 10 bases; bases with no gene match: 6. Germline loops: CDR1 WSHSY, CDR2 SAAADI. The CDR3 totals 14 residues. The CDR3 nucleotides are TGCGCCACCGCGGACAGGGGGCCGTCCTACGAGCAGTACGTC. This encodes CATADRGPSYEQYV.

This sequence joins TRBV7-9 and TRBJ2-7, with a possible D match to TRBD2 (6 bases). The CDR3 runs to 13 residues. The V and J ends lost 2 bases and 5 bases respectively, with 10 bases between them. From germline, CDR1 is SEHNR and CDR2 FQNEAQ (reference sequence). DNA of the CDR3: TGTGCCAGCAGCTTACTCGGGGGTGACGAGCAGTACGTC. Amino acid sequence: CASSLLGGDEQYV.

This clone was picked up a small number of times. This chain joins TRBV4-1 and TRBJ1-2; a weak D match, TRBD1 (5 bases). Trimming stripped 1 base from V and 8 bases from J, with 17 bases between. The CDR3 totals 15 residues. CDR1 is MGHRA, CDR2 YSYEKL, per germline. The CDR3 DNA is TGCGCCAGCAGCCAAGTGGATACAGGCCGTGGAGGCTACACCTTC. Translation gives CASSQVDTGRGGYTF.

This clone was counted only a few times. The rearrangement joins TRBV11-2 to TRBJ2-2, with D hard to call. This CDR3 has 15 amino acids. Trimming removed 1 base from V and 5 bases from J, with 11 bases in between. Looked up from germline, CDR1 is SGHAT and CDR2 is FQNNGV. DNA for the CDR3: TGTGCCAGCAGCTTAGGCGGCAGCGCGACCGGGGAGCTGTTTTTT. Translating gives CASSLGGSATGELFF.